This T cell receptor beta chain was found in a study of T cells in Graves' hyperthyroidism and ophthalmopathy. Across the study: Once the initial diagnosis was made, peripheral blood was obtained before any treatment. Study outcomes and limitations: Most clonotypes expanded in the thyroid (above 0.001) were also present in blood.

From RNA transcripts, TCR beta CDR3 regions were amplified. The HTBI primer set drove a first-round RT-PCR of the TCR CDR3. TCRdb fed the multiplex PCR reads into MiXCR, producing one record per CDR3 protein. Found here are about 500,000 distinct CDR3 sequences, roughly 18% of them singletons; the top ten hold roughly 18%. As to this clonotype: The antigen remains undetermined. Without the conserved terminal phenylalanine or tryptophan, this CDR3 likely stems from a read error.

Trimming stripped 0 bases from V and 4 bases from J, with 1 base between. CDR1 and CDR2 (germline): SGHRS, YFSETQ. This CDR3 is built from 11 residues. Exclusions: uncontrolled infection, other autoimmune disease, pregnancy, lactation. Used for diagnoses were clinical symptoms, serum thyroxine and TRAb, thyroid ultrasound and orbital computed tomography. The sample comprised blood. The chain links TRBV5-1 to TRBJ1-1; D call uncertain. The origin of this receptor is a woman aged 18 to 35 with Graves' ophthalmopathy. The CDR3 spells CASSLGTEAFI. The DNA of the CDR3 is TGCGCCAGCAGCTTGGGCACTGAAGCTTTCATT.